What follows describes a single TCR beta chain. These data come from a study of identical twins. The CDR3 covers 18 residues. Trimming removed 0 bases from V and 0 bases from J, with 17 bases in between. Germline-derived CDR1 and CDR2 are LGHDT and YNNKEL (reference sequence). Via MiXCR, TCRdb re-called the 5' RACE reads, giving one row per CDR3 protein. The top ten hold roughly 3% of the sample, which has some 240,000 distinct CDR3 sequences, approximately 8.6% seen once. A further study also used this sample, focusing on yellow fever vaccine responses in identical twins.

The receptor was derived from a woman aged 18-29 years in good health. Sequencing was performed on CD8+ T cells sorted from blood. The rearrangement uses TRBV3-1 and TRBJ1-2, with D tentatively TRBD1 (6 bases). CDR3 sequence: CASSQDMSGAWTNYGYTF. CDR3 DNA sequence: TGTGCCAGCAGCCAAGATATGTCAGGGGCATGGACTAACTATGGCTACACCTTC.